Only a few counts were recorded for the clone carrying this T cell receptor beta chain. One entry per CDR3 protein results from TCRdb running MiXCR on the 5' RACE reads. The table has 70,000 to 80,000 distinct CDR3 sequences, roughly 12% seen once. The data are from a study of early T cells in non-severe SARS-CoV-2 infection. As for the study in general: The study sequenced bulk RNA from unsorted whole blood, with chains unpaired.

The CDR3 consists of 16 residues. The V gene end was trimmed by 9 bases and the J gene end by 1 base; junction bases not matched to a gene: 9. Germline loops: CDR1 SGHRS, CDR2 YFSETQ. J is TRBJ2-6 and V is TRBV5-1; TRBD1 matches 8 bases. The receptor comes from an adult who was a healthcare worker with PCR-confirmed SARS-CoV-2 infection or an uninfected control (not recorded which). Sequencing used whole blood, obtained at baseline. CDR3 loop: CATSSGGASGANVLTF. The CDR3 DNA sequence: TGCGCCACCTCCTCAGGGGGCGCTTCTGGGGCCAACGTCCTGACTTTC.